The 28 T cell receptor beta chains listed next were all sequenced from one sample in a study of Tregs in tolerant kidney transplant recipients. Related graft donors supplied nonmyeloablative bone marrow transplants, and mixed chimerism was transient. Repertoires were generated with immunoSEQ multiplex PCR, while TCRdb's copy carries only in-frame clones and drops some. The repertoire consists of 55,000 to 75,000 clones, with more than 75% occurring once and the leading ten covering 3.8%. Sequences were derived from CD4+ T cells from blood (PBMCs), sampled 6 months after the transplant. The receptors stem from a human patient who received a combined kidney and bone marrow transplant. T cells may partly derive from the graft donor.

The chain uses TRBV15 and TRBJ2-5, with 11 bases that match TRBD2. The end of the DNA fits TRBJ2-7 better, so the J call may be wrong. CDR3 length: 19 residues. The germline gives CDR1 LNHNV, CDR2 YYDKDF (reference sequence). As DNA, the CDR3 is TGTGCCACCAGCAGCCAAAGAGAAACTAGCGGGAGCAACCCCTACGAGCAGTACTTC. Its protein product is CATSSQRETSGSNPYEQYF.

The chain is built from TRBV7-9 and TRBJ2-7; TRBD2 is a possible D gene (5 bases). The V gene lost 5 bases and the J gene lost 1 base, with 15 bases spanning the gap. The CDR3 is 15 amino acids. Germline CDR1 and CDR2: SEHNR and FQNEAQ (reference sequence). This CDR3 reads CASSPRRLGSYEQYF. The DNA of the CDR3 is TGTGCCAGCAGCCCACGGAGGCTTGGGTCCTACGAGCAGTACTTC.

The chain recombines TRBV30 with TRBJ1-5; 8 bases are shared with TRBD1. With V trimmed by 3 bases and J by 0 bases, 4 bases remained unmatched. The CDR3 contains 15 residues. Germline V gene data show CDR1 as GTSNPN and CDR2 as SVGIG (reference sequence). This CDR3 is CAWRRQGNSNQPQHF. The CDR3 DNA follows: TGTGCCTGGAGGCGACAGGGGAATAGCAATCAGCCCCAGCATTTT.

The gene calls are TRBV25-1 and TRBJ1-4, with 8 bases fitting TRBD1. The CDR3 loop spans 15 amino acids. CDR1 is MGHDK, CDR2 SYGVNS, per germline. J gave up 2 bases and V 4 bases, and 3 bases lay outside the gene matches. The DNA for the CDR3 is TGTGCCAGCAGTGCCAGGGGGCGGACTAATGAAAAACTGTTTTTT. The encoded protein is CASSARGRTNEKLFF.

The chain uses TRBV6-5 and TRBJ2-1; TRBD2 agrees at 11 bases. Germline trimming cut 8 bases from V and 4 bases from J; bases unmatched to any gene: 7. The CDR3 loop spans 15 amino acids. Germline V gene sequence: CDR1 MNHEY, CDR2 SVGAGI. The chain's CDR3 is CASGYSGGVYNEQFF. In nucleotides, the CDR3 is TGTGCCAGCGGATATAGCGGGGGGGTTTACAATGAGCAGTTCTTC.

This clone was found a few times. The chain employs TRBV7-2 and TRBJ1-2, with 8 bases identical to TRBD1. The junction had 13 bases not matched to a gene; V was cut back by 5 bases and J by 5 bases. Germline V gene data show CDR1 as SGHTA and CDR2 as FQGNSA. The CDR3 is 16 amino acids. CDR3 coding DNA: TGTGCCAGCAGCGGGGGACGGGACAGGTCCTCTTATGGCTACACCTTC. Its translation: CASSGGRDRSSYGYTF.

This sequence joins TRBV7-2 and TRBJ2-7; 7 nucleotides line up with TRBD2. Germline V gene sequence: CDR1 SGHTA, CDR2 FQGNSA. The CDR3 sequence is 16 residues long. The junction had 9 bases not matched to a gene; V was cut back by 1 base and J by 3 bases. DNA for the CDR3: TGTGCCAGCAGCTTAGGGTTGAGCGGGAAGCTCTACGAGCAGTACTTC. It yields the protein CASSLGLSGKLYEQYF.

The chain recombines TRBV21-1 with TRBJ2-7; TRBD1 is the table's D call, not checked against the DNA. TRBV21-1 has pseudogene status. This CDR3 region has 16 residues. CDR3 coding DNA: TGTGCCAGCAGCAAAGTAGGACAGGAAGGAGTCTACGAGCAGTACTTC. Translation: CASSKVGQEGVYEQYF.

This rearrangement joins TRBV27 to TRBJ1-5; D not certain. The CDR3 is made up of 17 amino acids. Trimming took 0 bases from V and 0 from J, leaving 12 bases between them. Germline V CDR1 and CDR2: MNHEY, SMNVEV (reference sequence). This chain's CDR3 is CASSLSSRLYSNQPQHF. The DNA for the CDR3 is TGTGCCAGCAGTTTATCATCCAGACTCTATAGCAATCAGCCCCAGCATTTT.

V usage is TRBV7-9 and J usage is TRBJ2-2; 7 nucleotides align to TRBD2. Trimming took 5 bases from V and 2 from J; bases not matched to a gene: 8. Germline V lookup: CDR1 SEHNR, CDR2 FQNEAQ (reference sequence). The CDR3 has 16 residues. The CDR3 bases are TGTGCCAGCAGCCCCGGGCAGGGACTAAACACCGGGGAGCTGTTTTTT. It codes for CASSPGQGLNTGELFF.

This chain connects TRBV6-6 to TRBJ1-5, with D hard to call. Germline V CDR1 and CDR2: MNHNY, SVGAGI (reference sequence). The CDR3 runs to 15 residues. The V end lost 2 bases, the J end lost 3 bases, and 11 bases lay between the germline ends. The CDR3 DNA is TGTGCCAGCAGTTACCGAACGGAGAACAATCAGCCCCAGCATTTT. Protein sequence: CASSYRTENNQPQHF.

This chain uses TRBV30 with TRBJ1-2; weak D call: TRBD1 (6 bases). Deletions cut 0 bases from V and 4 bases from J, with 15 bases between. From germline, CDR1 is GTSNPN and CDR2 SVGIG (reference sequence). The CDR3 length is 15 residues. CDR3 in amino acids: CAWSVLGQGIYGYTF. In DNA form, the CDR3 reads TGTGCCTGGAGTGTACTCGGGCAGGGGATCTATGGCTACACCTTC.

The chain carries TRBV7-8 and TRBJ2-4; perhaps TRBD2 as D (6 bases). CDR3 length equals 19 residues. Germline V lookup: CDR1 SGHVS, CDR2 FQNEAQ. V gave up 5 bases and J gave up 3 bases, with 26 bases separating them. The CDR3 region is CASSHMFTPYSGIKNIQYF. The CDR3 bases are TGTGCCAGCAGCCACATGTTCACGCCATATAGCGGAATCAAAAACATTCAGTACTTC.

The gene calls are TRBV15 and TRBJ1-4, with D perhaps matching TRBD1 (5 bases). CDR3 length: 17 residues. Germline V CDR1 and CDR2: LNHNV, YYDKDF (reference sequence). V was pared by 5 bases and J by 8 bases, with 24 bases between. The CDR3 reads CATSGVLQGTRGEKLFF. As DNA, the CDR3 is TGTGCCACCAGCGGAGTACTCCAGGGTACAAGAGGCGAAAAACTGTTTTTT.

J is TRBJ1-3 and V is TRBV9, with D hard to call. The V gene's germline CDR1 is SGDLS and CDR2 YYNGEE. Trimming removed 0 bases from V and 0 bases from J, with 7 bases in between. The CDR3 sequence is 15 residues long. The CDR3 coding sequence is TGTGCCAGCAGCGTAGATCACAGCTCTGGAAACACCATATATTTT. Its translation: CASSVDHSSGNTIYF. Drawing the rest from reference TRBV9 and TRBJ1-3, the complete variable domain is DSGVTQTPKHLITATGQRVTLRCSPRSGDLSVYWYQQSLDQGLQFLIQYYNGEERAKGNILERFSAQQFPDLHSELNLSSLELGDSALYFCASSVDHSSGNTIYFGEGSWLTVV.

The CDR3 loop reads CASSMWGESYEQYF. For the CDR3, the DNA is TGTGCCAGTAGTATGTGGGGGGAGTCCTACGAGCAGTACTTC. The genes are TRBV19 and TRBJ2-7; possibly TRBD2 for D (6 bases). The germline V gene has CDR1 LNHDA and CDR2 SQIVND (reference sequence). Trimming shortened V by 3 bases and J by 1 base, and 10 bases separated the two germline ends. The CDR3 totals 14 residues.

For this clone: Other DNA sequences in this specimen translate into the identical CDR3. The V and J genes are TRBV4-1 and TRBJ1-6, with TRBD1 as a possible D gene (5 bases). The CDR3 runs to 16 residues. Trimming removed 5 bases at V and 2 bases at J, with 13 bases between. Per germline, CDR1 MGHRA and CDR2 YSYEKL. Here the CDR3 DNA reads TGCGCCAGCAGCGACCCAGGGATGACCTATAATTCACCCCTCCACTTT. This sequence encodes CASSDPGMTYNSPLHF.

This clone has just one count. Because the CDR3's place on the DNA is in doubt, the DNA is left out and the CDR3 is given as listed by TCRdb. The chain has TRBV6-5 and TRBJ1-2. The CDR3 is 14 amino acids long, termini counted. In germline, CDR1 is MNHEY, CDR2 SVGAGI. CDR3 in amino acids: CASSSVRGDNGYTF.

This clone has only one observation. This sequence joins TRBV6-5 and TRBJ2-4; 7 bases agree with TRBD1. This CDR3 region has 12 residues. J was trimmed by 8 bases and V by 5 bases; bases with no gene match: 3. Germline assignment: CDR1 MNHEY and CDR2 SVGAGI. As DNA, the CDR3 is TGTGCCAGCAGTGGACAGGCGGACATTCAGTACTTC. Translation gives CASSGQADIQYF.

CDR3 residues: CASSPYGDPGLPDEQYF. In nucleotides, the CDR3 is TGCGCCAGCAGCCCGTATGGAGATCCGGGACTCCCAGACGAGCAGTACTTC. The chain couples TRBV4-1 to TRBJ2-7, with TRBD2 as a possible D gene (6 bases). V was pared by 4 bases and J by 5 bases, with 24 bases between. The CDR3 is 17 residues long. Germline CDR1 reads MGHRA; CDR2 reads YSYEKL.

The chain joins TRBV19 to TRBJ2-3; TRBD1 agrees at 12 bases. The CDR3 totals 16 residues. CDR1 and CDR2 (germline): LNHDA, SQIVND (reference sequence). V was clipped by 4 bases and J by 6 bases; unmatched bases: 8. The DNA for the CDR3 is TGTGCCAGTAGTAGGTCAGGGACAGGGGGCGCGGATACGCAGTATTTT. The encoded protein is CASSRSGTGGADTQYF.

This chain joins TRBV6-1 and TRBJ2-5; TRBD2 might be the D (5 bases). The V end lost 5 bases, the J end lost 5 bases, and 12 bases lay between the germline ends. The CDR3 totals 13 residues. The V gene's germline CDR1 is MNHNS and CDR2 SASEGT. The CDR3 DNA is TGTGCCAGCAGTCTAGCAATGGGGGAGACCCAGTACTTC. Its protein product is CASSLAMGETQYF.

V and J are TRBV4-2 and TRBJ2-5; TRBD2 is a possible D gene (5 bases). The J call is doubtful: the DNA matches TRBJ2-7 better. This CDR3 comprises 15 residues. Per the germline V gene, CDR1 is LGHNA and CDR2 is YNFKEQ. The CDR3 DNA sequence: TGTGCCAGCAGCCAAAACCCTCAGAGGGACTACGAGCAGTACTTC. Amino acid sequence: CASSQNPQRDYEQYF.

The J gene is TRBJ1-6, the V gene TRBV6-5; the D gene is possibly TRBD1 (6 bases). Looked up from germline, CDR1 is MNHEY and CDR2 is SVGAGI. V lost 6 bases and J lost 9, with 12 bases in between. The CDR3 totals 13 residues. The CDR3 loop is CASRKNRASPLHF. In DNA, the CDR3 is TGTGCCAGCAGAAAAAACAGGGCTTCACCCCTCCACTTT.

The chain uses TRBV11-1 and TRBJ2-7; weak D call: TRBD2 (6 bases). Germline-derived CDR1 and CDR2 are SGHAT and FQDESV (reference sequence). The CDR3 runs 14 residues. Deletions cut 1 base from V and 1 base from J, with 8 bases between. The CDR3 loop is CASSLGRGSYEQYF. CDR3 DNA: TGTGCCAGCAGCTTAGGTCGGGGGTCCTACGAGCAGTACTTC.

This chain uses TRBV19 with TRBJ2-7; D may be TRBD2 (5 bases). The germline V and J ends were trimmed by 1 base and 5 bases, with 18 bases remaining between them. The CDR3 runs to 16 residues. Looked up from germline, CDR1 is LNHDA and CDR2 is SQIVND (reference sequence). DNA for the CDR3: TGTGCCAGTAGTATAGGATACGGGGTTGGTACAGACGAGCAGTACTTC. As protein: CASSIGYGVGTDEQYF.

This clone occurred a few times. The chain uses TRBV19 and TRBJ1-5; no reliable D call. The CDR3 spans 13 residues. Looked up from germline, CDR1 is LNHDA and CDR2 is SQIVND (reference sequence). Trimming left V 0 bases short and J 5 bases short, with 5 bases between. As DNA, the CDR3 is TGTGCCAGTAGTATAGAACCAGATCAGCCCCAGCATTTT. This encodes CASSIEPDQPQHF. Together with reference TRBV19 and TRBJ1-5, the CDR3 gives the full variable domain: DGGITQSPKYLFRKEGQNVTLSCEQNLNHDAMYWYRQDPGQGLRLIYYSQIVNDFQKGDIAEGYSVSREKKESFPLTVTSAQKNPTAFYLCASSIEPDQPQHFGDGTRLSIL.

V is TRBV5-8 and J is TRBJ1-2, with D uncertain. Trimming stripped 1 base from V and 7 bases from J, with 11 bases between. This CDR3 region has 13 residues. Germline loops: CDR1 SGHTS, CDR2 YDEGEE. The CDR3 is CASSLSGVGGYTF. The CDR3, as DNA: TGTGCCAGCAGCTTGTCGGGTGTAGGTGGCTACACCTTC.